This T cell receptor beta chain is from a study of PD-1 blockade in mismatch repair-deficient tumors. The study, taken as a whole, reports: Rapid post-treatment expansion, then contraction, generally preceding radiologic response, marked tumor-resident clones.

The germline V and J ends were trimmed by 0 bases and 0 bases, with 9 bases remaining between them. This CDR3 has 16 amino acids. Per the germline V gene, CDR1 is LGHNA and CDR2 is YSLEER. In the case of this clone: What it binds is not known.

The method was immunoSEQ multiplex PCR; TCRdb's version includes in-frame clones alone and lacks a portion of them. The data hold about 120,000 clones, with about 90% observed a single time. The clonotype comes from an adult with mismatch repair-deficient cancer. The source material was peripheral blood, sampled almost 74 weeks after starting pembrolizumab. The chain links TRBV4-3 to TRBJ2-1; possibly TRBD2 for D (6 bases). Written as DNA, the CDR3 is TGCGCCAGCAGCCAAGATAGCGGCTACTCCTACAATGAGCAGTTCTTC. Translated, it gives CASSQDSGYSYNEQFF.